The 19 T cell receptor beta chains in this list originate from one sample, sequenced in a study of T cell repertoires in cytomegalovirus infection. MiXCR, applied by TCRdb to the reads, yields one record per CDR3 protein. The sample comprises some 180,000 distinct CDR3 sequences, roughly a sixth of which are singletons, and approximately 25% rests with the top ten. The material sequenced was CD8+ T cells from PBMCs. All receptors derive from a human donor in good health (CMV status not recorded). Some clones in this sample may be carry-over from other donors' samples.

The chain has TRBV24-1 and TRBJ2-1; 12 positions match TRBD2. The V segment lost 2 bases and the J segment 0 bases; nucleotides outside the gene matches: 4. CDR1 is KGHDR, CDR2 SFDVKD, per germline. The CDR3 is 18 residues long. The CDR3 spells CATSDWTSGESSYNEQFF. In nucleotides, the CDR3 is TGTGCCACCAGTGATTGGACTAGCGGGGAGAGCTCCTACAATGAGCAGTTCTTC.

This clonotype has just a few counts. V usage is TRBV7-6 and J usage is TRBJ2-2; 9 bases line up with TRBD1. Germline assignment: CDR1 SGHVS and CDR2 FNYEAQ. V dropped 3 bases and J dropped 5; count of bases not matched to a gene: 1. The CDR3 runs to 14 residues. Written as DNA, the CDR3 is TGTGCCAGCAGCTTGGACAGGGGAACCGGGGAGCTGTTTTTT. Translated: CASSLDRGTGELFF.

The rearrangement links TRBV12-3 or TRBV12-4 to TRBJ2-2; TRBD1 agrees at 8 bases. Unmatched junction bases numbered 8, after V lost 6 bases and J lost 5 bases. The length of the CDR3 is 15 residues. CDR3: CASSPDRAGTGELFF. Written as DNA, the CDR3 is TGTGCCAGCAGCCCGGACAGGGCTGGGACCGGGGAGCTGTTTTTT.

The chain carries TRBV12-3 or TRBV12-4 and TRBJ2-1, with D possibly matching TRBD2 (6 bases). Trimming stripped 6 bases from V and 4 bases from J, with 19 bases between. The CDR3 spans 16 residues. The CDR3 here is CASSPIRAAGYNEQFF. CDR3 nucleotides: TGTGCCAGCAGCCCGATCAGGGCCGCGGGGTACAATGAGCAGTTCTTC.

The V and J genes are TRBV12-3 or TRBV12-4 and TRBJ1-2; the D is unclear. The CDR3 totals 13 residues. V was cut by 6 bases and J by 6 bases, with 14 bases left in between. The CDR3 coding sequence is TGTGCCAGCAGCCGCCGGGGAGAAGATGGCTACACCTTC. This sequence encodes CASSRRGEDGYTF.

This clonotype was counted only a few times. This chain joins TRBV7-9 and TRBJ1-4, with 7 bases lining up with TRBD1. Per germline, CDR1 SEHNR and CDR2 FQNEAQ (reference sequence). Trimming removed 4 bases from V and 3 bases from J; junction bases left unmatched: 5. This CDR3 comprises 15 residues. The CDR3 coding sequence is TGTGCCAGCAGCTCCCTGACAGGGTCTAATGAAAAACTGTTTTTT. Translation gives CASSSLTGSNEKLFF.

The chain has TRBV4-1 and TRBJ1-1; weak D call: TRBD1 (5 bases). Germline-derived CDR1 and CDR2 are MGHRA and YSYEKL. The CDR3 has 15 amino acids. Trimming pared 1 base from V and 4 bases from J, leaving 13 bases between. CDR3 sequence (DNA): TGCGCCAGCAGCCAAGTTCGTCGGGGCAGCACTGAAGCTTTCTTT. This gives the protein CASSQVRRGSTEAFF.

A few counts support this clonotype. J is TRBJ2-7 and V is TRBV7-9, with 7 nucleotides matching TRBD1. CDR3 length: 14 residues. The germline V gene encodes CDR1 SEHNR and CDR2 FQNEAQ (reference sequence). The junction had 4 bases not matched to a gene; V was cut back by 5 bases and J by 0 bases. The CDR3 DNA follows: TGTGCCAGCAGCCCGGACAGGCGCTCCTACGAGCAGTACTTC. This sequence encodes CASSPDRRSYEQYF.

The chain uses TRBV4-1 and TRBJ2-5; 10 bases line up with TRBD2. This CDR3 region has 15 residues. Germline values: CDR1 MGHRA, CDR2 YSYEKL. The trim removed 4 bases at V and 2 bases at J, leaving 4 bases unmatched. CDR3: CASSRTSGAQETQYF. CDR3 in DNA: TGCGCCAGCAGCCGTACTAGCGGGGCACAAGAGACCCAGTACTTC.

The chain employs TRBV12-3 or TRBV12-4 and TRBJ2-7; D call uncertain. Trimming stripped 5 bases from V and 2 bases from J, with 10 bases between. The CDR3 covers 13 residues. CDR3 DNA sequence: TGTGCCAGCAGTCCGGCACCTACCTACGAGCAGTACTTC. This gives the protein CASSPAPTYEQYF.

The V gene is TRBV4-1, the J gene TRBJ1-4; D not resolved. Germline V gives CDR1 MGHRA, CDR2 YSYEKL. V gave up 0 bases and J gave up 11 bases, with 10 bases separating them. This CDR3 region has 13 residues. CDR3 sequence reads: CASSQDLGWKLFF. The DNA of the CDR3 is TGCGCCAGCAGCCAAGATCTAGGGTGGAAACTGTTTTTT.

The chain couples TRBV20-1 to TRBJ2-7; 10 bases agree with TRBD1. Unmatched junction bases numbered 4, after V lost 7 bases and J lost 1 base. The germline V gene has CDR1 DFQATT and CDR2 SNEGSKA (reference sequence). The CDR3 is 13 residues long. The CDR3 loop is CSGDRGDSYEQYF. In nucleotides, the CDR3 is TGCAGTGGGGACAGGGGCGATTCCTACGAGCAGTACTTC.

In its sample, this clonotype was seen a few times. The V gene is TRBV19, the J gene TRBJ2-5, with D perhaps TRBD2 (6 bases). CDR3 size: 15 residues. CDR1 and CDR2 (germline): LNHDA, SQIVND (reference sequence). Trimming removed 5 bases from V and 5 bases from J, with 18 bases in between. CDR3 in DNA: TGTGCCAGTAGTGACCCCCGAACTAGCTGGGAGACCCAGTACTTC. Translating gives CASSDPRTSWETQYF.

The J gene is TRBJ2-5, the V gene TRBV5-6; perhaps TRBD2 as D (6 bases). This CDR3 is built from 17 residues. V lost 4 bases, J lost 5 bases, and 24 bases lay in between. Germline V gene data show CDR1 as SGHDT and CDR2 as YYEEEE. The chain's CDR3 is CASSPFQDAGSWETQYF. The CDR3 nucleotides read TGTGCCAGCAGCCCCTTTCAGGATGCGGGGAGCTGGGAGACCCAGTACTTC. The entire variable domain, with the rest obtained from reference TRBV5-6 and TRBJ2-5, is as follows: DAGVTQSPTHLIKTRGQQVTLRCSPKSGHDTVSWYQQALGQGPQFIFQYYEEEERQRGNFPDRFSGHQFPNYSSELNVNALLLGDSALYLCASSPFQDAGSWETQYFGPGTRLLVL.

This clonotype appeared once. The V call is TRBV7-9, the J call TRBJ1-2, with TRBD1 as a possible D gene (5 bases). Trimming shortened V by 2 bases and J by 2 bases, and 6 bases separated the two germline ends. This CDR3 has 13 residues. Germline V gene data show CDR1 as SEHNR and CDR2 as FQNEAQ (reference sequence). This chain's CDR3 is CASSLNRNYGYTF. CDR3 bases: TGTGCCAGCAGCTTAAACAGGAACTATGGCTACACCTTC.

This clonotype has more than one count but fewer than ten. V gene TRBV7-2 combines with J gene TRBJ2-5; 11 nucleotides align to TRBD2. Trimming removed 1 base from V and 5 bases from J; junction bases left unmatched: 3. The CDR3 runs to 15 residues. Germline loops: CDR1 SGHTA, CDR2 FQGNSA. The CDR3 coding sequence is TGTGCCAGCAGCTTAGGACTAGCGGGGTTGGAGACCCAGTACTTC. Translated: CASSLGLAGLETQYF.

V gene TRBV28 combines with J gene TRBJ1-4; tentative D call: TRBD1 (6 bases). CDR3 length equals 14 residues. V was clipped by 7 bases and J by 6 bases, with 15 bases between them. Germline CDR1 and CDR2: MDHEN and SYDVKM. Here the CDR3 DNA reads TGTGCCAGCACAGGGGAGGGACGGGATGAAAAACTGTTTTTT. Encoded protein: CASTGEGRDEKLFF. The whole variable domain, remainder taken from reference TRBV28 and TRBJ1-4, is DVKVTQSSRYLVKRTGEKVFLECVQDMDHENMFWYRQDPGLGLRLIYFSYDVKMKEKGDIPEGYSVSREKKERFSLILESASTNQTSMYLCASTGEGRDEKLFFGSGTQLSVL.

The rearrangement joins TRBV5-4 to TRBJ2-7; 11 bases agree with TRBD1. This CDR3 contains 14 residues. CDR1 and CDR2 from the germline V gene are SGHNT and YYREEE (reference sequence). V was clipped by 4 bases and J by 7 bases; unmatched bases: 7. The CDR3 DNA sequence: TGTGCCAGCAGCGGGGACAGGGGGGCCTGGGAGCAGTACTTC. Amino acid sequence: CASSGDRGAWEQYF.

The DNA for the CDR3 is TGCGCCAGCAGCCATAGGGGGGACACTGAAGCTTTCTTT. Residues: CASSHRGDTEAFF. The rearrangement joins TRBV4-3 to TRBJ1-1; D perhaps matches TRBD1 (6 bases). In germline, CDR1 is LGHNA, CDR2 YSLEER. The CDR3 length is 13 residues. Trimming took off 3 bases at V and 3 bases at J, with 8 bases between the two ends.